This is a list of T cell receptor beta chains from one sample in a study of blood T cell repertoires in COVID-19. The protocol was immunoSEQ multiplex PCR, while the TCRdb copy is restricted to in-frame clones and leaves out a portion. The sample carries over 100,000 clones, 80% to 90% recorded once. The sample was peripheral blood. The origin of the receptors is a man aged 40-55 years with acute or convalescent COVID-19. CDR3s include the opening cysteine and the closing phenylalanine or tryptophan. Size is stated for part of the rows, as once, few or many counts, or as a class when the clone is expanded.

J gene: TRBJ2-2; clone size: NA; V gene: TRBV5-4; CDR3 protein: CASSLVAGTVTGELFF
J gene: TRBJ2-1; clone size: NA; V gene: TRBV6-5; CDR3 protein: CASRRGAGGYNEQFF
J gene: TRBJ1-2; clone size: NA; V gene: TRBV7-9; CDR3 protein: CASSPNGQGARGYTF
J gene: TRBJ2-7; clone size: NA; V gene: TRBV19; CDR3 protein: CASSLRAGGPYEQYF
J gene: TRBJ2-5; clone size: NA; V gene: TRBV5-4; CDR3 protein: CASSLNGGHGRETQYF
J gene: TRBJ1-5; clone size: NA; V gene: TRBV27; CDR3 protein: CASGHNSNQPQHF
J gene: TRBJ2-3; clone size: NA; V gene: TRBV11-2; CDR3 protein: CASSIQGGRDTQYF
J gene: TRBJ2-1; clone size: NA; V gene: TRBV29-1; CDR3 protein: CSVSFGRATYNEQFF
J gene: TRBJ2-1; clone size: NA; V gene: TRBV28; CDR3 protein: CASLTSGRANEQFF
J gene: TRBJ1-5; clone size: few; V gene: TRBV5-4; CDR3 protein: CASSFGGGSNQPQHF
J gene: TRBJ2-7; clone size: NA; V gene: TRBV7-9; CDR3 protein: CASSLRAGNLGYEQYF
J gene: TRBJ1-2; clone size: NA; V gene: TRBV28; CDR3 protein: CASSSELGGQTYTF
J gene: TRBJ1-1; clone size: NA; V gene: TRBV4-2; CDR3 protein: CASSQVLGANTEAFF
J gene: TRBJ2-3; clone size: NA; V gene: TRBV7-2; CDR3 protein: CASSSQAGGQDTQYF
J gene: TRBJ2-3; clone size: NA; V gene: TRBV5-1; CDR3 protein: CASKISGLASDTQYF
J gene: TRBJ1-5; clone size: NA; V gene: TRBV28; CDR3 protein: CASSYPTTTVSNQPQHF
J gene: TRBJ2-5; clone size: NA; V gene: TRBV9; CDR3 protein: CASSARLAGGAETQYF